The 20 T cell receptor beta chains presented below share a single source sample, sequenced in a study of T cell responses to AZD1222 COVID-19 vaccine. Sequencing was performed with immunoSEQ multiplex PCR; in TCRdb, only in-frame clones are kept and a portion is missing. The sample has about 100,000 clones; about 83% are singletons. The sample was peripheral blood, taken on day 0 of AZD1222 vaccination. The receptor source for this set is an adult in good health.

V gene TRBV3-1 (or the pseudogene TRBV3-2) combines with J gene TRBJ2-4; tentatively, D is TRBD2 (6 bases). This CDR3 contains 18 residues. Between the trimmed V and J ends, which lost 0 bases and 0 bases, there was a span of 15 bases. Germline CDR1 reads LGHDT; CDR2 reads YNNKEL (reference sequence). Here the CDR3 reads CASSQEGAGKLAKNIQYF. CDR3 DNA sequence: TGTGCCAGCAGCCAAGAGGGTGCGGGGAAACTAGCCAAAAACATTCAGTACTTC.

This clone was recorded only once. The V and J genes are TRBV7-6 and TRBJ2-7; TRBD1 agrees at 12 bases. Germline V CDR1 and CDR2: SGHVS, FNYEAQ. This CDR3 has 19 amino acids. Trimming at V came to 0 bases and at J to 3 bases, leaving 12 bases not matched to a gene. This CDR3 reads CASSLARGQGAFGHYEQYF. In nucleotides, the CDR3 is TGTGCCAGCAGCTTAGCGAGGGGACAGGGGGCATTCGGCCACTACGAGCAGTACTTC.

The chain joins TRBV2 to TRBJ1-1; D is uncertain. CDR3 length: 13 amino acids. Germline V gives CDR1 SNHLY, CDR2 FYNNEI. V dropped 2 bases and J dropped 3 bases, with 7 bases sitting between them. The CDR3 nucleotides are TGTGCCAGCAGTGAATGGTCGTACACTGAAGCTTTCTTT. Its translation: CASSEWSYTEAFF.

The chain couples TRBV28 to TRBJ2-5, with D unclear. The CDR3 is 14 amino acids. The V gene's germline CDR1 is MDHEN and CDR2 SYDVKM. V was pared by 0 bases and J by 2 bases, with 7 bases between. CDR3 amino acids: CASSLWSRQETQYF. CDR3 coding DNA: TGTGCCAGCAGTTTATGGTCCAGGCAAGAGACCCAGTACTTC. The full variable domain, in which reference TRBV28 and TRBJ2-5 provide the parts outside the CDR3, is DVKVTQSSRYLVKRTGEKVFLECVQDMDHENMFWYRQDPGLGLRLIYFSYDVKMKEKGDIPEGYSVSREKKERFSLILESASTNQTSMYLCASSLWSRQETQYFGPGTRLLVL.

The CDR3 reads CASSTRQGDTEAFF. Written as DNA, the CDR3 is TGTGCCAGCAGTACCCGACAGGGCGACACTGAAGCTTTCTTT. The chain links TRBV27 to TRBJ1-1, with TRBD1 matching 7 bases. This CDR3 region has 14 residues. Germline CDR1 and CDR2: MNHEY and SMNVEV (reference sequence). Germline trimming cut 5 bases from V and 3 bases from J; bases unmatched to any gene: 6.

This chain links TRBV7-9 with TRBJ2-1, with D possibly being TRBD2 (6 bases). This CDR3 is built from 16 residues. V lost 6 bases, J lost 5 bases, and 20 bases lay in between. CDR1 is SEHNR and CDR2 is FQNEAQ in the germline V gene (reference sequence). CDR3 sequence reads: CASSSASGVGDNEQFF. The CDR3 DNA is TGTGCCAGCAGTTCAGCATCGGGGGTGGGAGACAATGAGCAGTTCTTC.

CDR3 loop: CASSQGGAGMNTEAFF. The CDR3 bases are TGTGCCAGCAGCCAAGGGGGGGCGGGCATGAACACTGAAGCTTTCTTT. The gene calls are TRBV3-1 (or the pseudogene TRBV3-2) and TRBJ1-1, with D maybe TRBD1 (6 bases). In germline, CDR1 is LGHDT, CDR2 YNNKEL (reference sequence). Trimming cost V 1 base and J 0 bases, with 12 bases left between them. There are 16 residues in the CDR3.

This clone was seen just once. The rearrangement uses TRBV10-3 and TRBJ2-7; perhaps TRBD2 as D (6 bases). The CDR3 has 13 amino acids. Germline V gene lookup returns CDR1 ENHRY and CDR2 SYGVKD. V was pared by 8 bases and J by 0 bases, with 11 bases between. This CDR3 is CAIAGQSSYEQYF. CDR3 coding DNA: TGTGCCATCGCGGGGCAGTCCTCCTACGAGCAGTACTTC.

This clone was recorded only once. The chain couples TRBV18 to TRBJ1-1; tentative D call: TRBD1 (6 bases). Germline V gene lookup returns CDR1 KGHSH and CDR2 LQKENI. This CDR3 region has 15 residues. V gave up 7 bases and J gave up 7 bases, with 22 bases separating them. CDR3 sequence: CASLPNPGHSNEAFF. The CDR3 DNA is TGTGCCAGCTTGCCGAACCCGGGACATAGCAATGAAGCTTTCTTT.

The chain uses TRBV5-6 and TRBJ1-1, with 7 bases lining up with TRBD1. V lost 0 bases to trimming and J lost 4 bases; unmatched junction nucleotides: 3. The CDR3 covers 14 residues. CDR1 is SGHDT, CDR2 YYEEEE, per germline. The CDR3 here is CASSLAPGGTEAFF. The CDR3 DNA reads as TGTGCCAGCAGCTTGGCTCCAGGGGGCACTGAAGCTTTCTTT.

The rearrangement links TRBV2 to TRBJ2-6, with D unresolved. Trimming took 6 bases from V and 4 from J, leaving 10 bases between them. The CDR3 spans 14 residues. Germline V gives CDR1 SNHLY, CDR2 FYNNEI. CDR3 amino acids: CASSAESGANVLTF. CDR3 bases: TGTGCCAGCAGCGCAGAATCCGGGGCCAACGTCCTGACTTTC.

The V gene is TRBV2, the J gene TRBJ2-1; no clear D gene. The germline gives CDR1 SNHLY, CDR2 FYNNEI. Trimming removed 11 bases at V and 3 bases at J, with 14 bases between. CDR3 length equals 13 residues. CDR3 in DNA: TGTGCCCCGCAGCTCGCCCACTACAATGAGCAGTTCTTC. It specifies CAPQLAHYNEQFF.

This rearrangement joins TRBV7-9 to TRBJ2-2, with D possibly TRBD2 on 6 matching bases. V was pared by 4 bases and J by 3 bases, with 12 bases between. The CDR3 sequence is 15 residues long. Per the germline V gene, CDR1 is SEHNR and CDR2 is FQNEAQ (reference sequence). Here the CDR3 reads CASSSRGGDTGELFF. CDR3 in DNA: TGTGCCAGCAGCTCAAGGGGCGGGGACACCGGGGAGCTGTTTTTT.

DNA of the CDR3: TGTGCCAGCAGCTCTACCGAGGCGGGAGAGCAGTACTTC. Translated, it gives CASSSTEAGEQYF. This sequence joins TRBV7-9 and TRBJ2-7; D may be TRBD2 (6 bases). Trimming took 4 bases from V and 7 from J, leaving 14 bases between them. The germline gives CDR1 SEHNR, CDR2 FQNEAQ (reference sequence). This CDR3 is 13 amino acids long.

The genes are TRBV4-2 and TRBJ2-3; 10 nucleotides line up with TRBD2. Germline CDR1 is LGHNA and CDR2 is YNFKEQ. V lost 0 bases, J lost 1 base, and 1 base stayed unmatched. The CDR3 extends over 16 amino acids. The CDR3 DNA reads TGTGCCAGCAGCCAAGATCTAGCGGGGGGCACAGATACGCAGTATTTT. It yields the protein CASSQDLAGGTDTQYF.

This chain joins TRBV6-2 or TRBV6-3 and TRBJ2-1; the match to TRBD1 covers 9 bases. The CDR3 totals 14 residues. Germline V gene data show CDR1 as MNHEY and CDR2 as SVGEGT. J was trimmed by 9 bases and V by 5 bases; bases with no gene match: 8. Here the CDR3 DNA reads TGTGCCAGCAGTGCCGGGACAGGGTTAGGTGAGCAGTTCTTC. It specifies CASSAGTGLGEQFF.

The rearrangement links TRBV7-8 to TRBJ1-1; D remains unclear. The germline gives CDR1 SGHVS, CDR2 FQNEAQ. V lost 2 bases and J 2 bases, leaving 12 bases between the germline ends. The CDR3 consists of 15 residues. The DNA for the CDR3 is TGTGCCAGCAGCTTAAGGCCAGTCACCAACACTGAAGCTTTCTTT. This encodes CASSLRPVTNTEAFF.

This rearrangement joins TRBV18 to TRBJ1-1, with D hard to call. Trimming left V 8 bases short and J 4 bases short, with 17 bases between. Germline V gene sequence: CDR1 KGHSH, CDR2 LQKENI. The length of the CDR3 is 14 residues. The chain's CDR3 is CASQAWGESTEAFF. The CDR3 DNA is TGTGCCAGCCAAGCGTGGGGAGAGAGCACTGAAGCTTTCTTT. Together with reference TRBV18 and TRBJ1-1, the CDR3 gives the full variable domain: NAGVMQNPRHLVRRRGQEARLRCSPMKGHSHVYWYRQLPEEGLKFMVYLQKENIIDESGMPKERFSAEFPKEGPSILRIQQVVRGDSAAYFCASQAWGESTEAFFGQGTRLTVV.

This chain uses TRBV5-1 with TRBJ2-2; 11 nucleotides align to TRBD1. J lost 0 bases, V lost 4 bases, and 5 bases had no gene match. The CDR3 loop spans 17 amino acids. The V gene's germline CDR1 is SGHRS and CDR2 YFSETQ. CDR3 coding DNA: TGCGCCAGCAGCGTAGGGACAGGGGGTACGAACACCGGGGAGCTGTTTTTT. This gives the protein CASSVGTGGTNTGELFF.

This chain's CDR3 is CASARVSGSNEQFF. The CDR3 DNA sequence: TGTGCCAGCGCTCGGGTCAGCGGGAGTAATGAGCAGTTCTTC. The genes are TRBV7-3 and TRBJ2-1, with 8 bases lining up with TRBD2. This CDR3 contains 14 residues. CDR1 is SGHTA and CDR2 is FQGTGA in the germline V gene. The V gene end was trimmed by 8 bases and the J gene end by 7 bases; junction bases not matched to a gene: 10.